This is a list of T cell receptor beta chains from one sample in a study of cytomegalovirus exposure and HLA in healthy donors. TCRdb's table, derived via immunoSEQ multiplex PCR, lists solely in-frame clones and lacks some. The table shows a few hundred thousand clones, with just over 75% occurring only once. Sequenced sample: PBMCs. These receptors were taken from a woman aged 60-70 years in good health and CMV-seropositive. Each CDR3 is given with its conserved first and last residue. The order of the fields is J gene, clone size, V gene, CDR3 protein. Not every row has a clone size; where given, it reads once, few, many or a size class.

>TRBJ2-7|-|TRBV5-1
CASSATLSGAYEQYF
>TRBJ2-7|-|TRBV9
CASSVADRIYEQYF
>TRBJ2-7|few|TRBV5-1
CASSFRRWGDRVYEQYF
>TRBJ1-3|-|TRBV4-1
CASSQGPTDGNTIYF
>TRBJ1-6|-|TRBV7-9
CASSLVDRVDSPLHF
>TRBJ2-3|-|TRBV7-2
CASSIRLAGESTDTQYF
>TRBJ1-5|-|TRBV9
CASSPWDRINQPQHF
>TRBJ2-3|-|TRBV5-1
CASTLSGADTQYF
>TRBJ1-2|-|TRBV6-1
CASRAGTGYGYTF
>TRBJ2-3|few|TRBV5-1
CASSPIRDRGLWADTQYF
>TRBJ2-7|-|TRBV10-1
CASSVTSGGYEQYF
>TRBJ2-1|-|TRBV5-6
CASSGFYNEQFF
>TRBJ1-1|-|TRBV4-1
CASSQGSFGDTEAFF
>TRBJ2-1|-|TRBV29-1
CSVYSSQGSSYNEQFF
>TRBJ1-1|-|TRBV21-1
CASSTLALRGVAEAFF
>TRBJ2-3|-|TRBV7-2
CASSPDLDTQYF
>-|few|TRBV18
CASALAAATYEQYF
>TRBJ1-5|-|TRBV6-5
CASRVDRGNQPQHF
>TRBJ2-7|-|TRBV9
CASSIEGTGEYEQYF
>TRBJ1-2|-|TRBV9
CASSIGQGHYGYTF
>TRBJ2-5|-|TRBV9
CASSAVSGVETQYF
>TRBJ1-1|-|TRBV2
CASRGASEAFF
>TRBJ2-1|-|TRBV5-1
CASRVSGRAGSYNEQFF
>TRBJ2-5|-|TRBV5-4
CASSLWGRGRETQYF
>TRBJ2-1|-|TRBV5-1
CASSLLTGVSYNEQFF
>TRBJ1-1|few|TRBV5-1
CASSWTGMNTEAFF
>TRBJ2-6|-|TRBV29-1
CSVGEQGSGANVLTF
>TRBJ2-1|few|TRBV10-3
CAISESTGNRYNEQFF
>TRBJ1-2|-|TRBV5-4
CASSLAGANGYTF
>TRBJ2-1|-|TRBV30
CAWNGGSYNEQFF
>TRBJ2-7|few|TRBV18
CASSEGATYEQYF
>TRBJ2-3|-|TRBV6-4
CASSDSRGDTQYF
>TRBJ1-2|-|TRBV28
CASRPMGGQGYTF
>TRBJ1-1|-|TRBV7-9
CASHRLWNTEAFF
>TRBJ2-7|-|TRBV6-1
CASSGRVEEQYF
>TRBJ2-1|-|TRBV19
CASRTSGTYNEQFF
>TRBJ2-5|-|TRBV5-1
CASSLLAGEETQYF
>TRBJ2-6|-|TRBV7-9
CASTVSGANVLTF
>TRBJ2-7|-|TRBV4-2
CASSQGGGASGIYEQYF
>TRBJ2-6|once|TRBV5-1
CASSLAGTTGANVLTF
>TRBJ1-2|once|TRBV6-6
CASSGGIFYGYTF
>TRBJ2-2|-|TRBV7-2
CASSPRRLAGGPNTGELFF
>TRBJ1-1|-|TRBV7-8
CASSLEAWKRKLPGEAFF
>TRBJ2-7|-|TRBV4-1
CASSLSDRRILYEQYF
>TRBJ1-5|-|TRBV27
CASSSPQRGQPQHF
>TRBJ2-3|-|TRBV28
CASSLPRESTDTQYF
>TRBJ2-4|-|TRBV6-1
CASSKGLTGNIQYF
>TRBJ1-5|-|TRBV2
CASMAPGGQPQHF
>TRBJ1-1|-|TRBV29-1
CSVVSPGGTEAFF
>TRBJ1-6|-|TRBV5-1
CASSREGSNSPLHF
>TRBJ2-5|-|TRBV6-1
CASSERGQETQYF
>TRBJ1-2|few|TRBV18
CASSPGTGEGYGYTF
>TRBJ1-4|few|TRBV4-3
CASSQKGGGIEKLFF
>-|-|TRBV19
CASKSGTLSSYEQYF
>TRBJ2-1|-|TRBV6-5
CASSLAGGPEEQFF
>TRBJ2-1|-|TRBV4-2
CASSPGGFLDNEQFF
>TRBJ1-1|-|TRBV2
CASSEAVGGTEAFF
>TRBJ1-4|-|TRBV5-1
CASSFGQGGEKLFF
>TRBJ1-5|once|TRBV5-1
CASSLGDRGPSNQPQHF
>TRBJ1-2|once|TRBV7-9
CASSSTPGSWGYTF